This T cell receptor beta chain stems from a study of control samples from healthy donors and cancer patients. V lost 0 bases and J lost 6, with 5 bases in between. From germline, CDR1 is SEHNR and CDR2 FQNEAQ (reference sequence). This CDR3 is 12 amino acids long. Assay: immunoSEQ multiplex PCR; the TCRdb copy retains only in-frame clones and omits some. The data show 70,000 to 90,000 clones, roughly 94% seen once. V usage is TRBV7-9 and J usage is TRBJ1-2; D gene unclear. The TCR was taken from a woman aged 40 to 50 in good health. The sequenced material came from blood. The CDR3 nucleotides are TGTGCCAGCAGCTTAGCGTCCGATGGCTACACCTTC. Amino acids: CASSLASDGYTF.